This T cell receptor beta chain was sequenced during a study of blood T cell repertoires in COVID-19. Assay: immunoSEQ multiplex PCR; the TCRdb copy retains only in-frame clones and omits some. The sample comprises roughly 140,000 clones, more than 75% of which are singletons, and roughly 12% rests with the top ten. The ends lost 1 base at V and 8 bases at J; junction bases unmatched: 8. CDR3 length equals 15 residues. Germline lookup yields CDR1 SGHRS and CDR2 YFSETQ. Cohorts were assigned according to the clinical history that participants reported. This receptor was obtained from a man aged 60 to 75 who had recovered from COVID-19. V is TRBV5-1 and J is TRBJ1-2; 10 bases are a match to TRBD1. The specimen was PBMCs or T cells enriched from blood (not recorded which). CDR3 nucleotide sequence: TGCGCCAGCAGCTTGCAGGGACAGGGGCCATCGGGCTACACCTTC. Residues: CASSLQGQGPSGYTF.